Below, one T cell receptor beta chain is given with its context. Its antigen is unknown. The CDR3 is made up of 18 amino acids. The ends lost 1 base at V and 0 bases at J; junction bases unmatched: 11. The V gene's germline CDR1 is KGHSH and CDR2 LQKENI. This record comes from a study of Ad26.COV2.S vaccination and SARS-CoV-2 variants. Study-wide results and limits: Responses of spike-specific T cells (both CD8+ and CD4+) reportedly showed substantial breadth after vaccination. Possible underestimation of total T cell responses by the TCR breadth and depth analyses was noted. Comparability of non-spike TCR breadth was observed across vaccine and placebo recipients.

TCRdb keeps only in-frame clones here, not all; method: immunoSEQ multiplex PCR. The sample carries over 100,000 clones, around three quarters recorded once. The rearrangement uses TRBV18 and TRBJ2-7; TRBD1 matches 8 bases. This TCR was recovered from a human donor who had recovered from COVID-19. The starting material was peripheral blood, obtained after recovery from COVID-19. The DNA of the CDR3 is TGTGCCAGCTCACCACGGGGAATGGACAGGGATTTCTCCTACGAGCAGTACTTC. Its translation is CASSPRGMDRDFSYEQYF. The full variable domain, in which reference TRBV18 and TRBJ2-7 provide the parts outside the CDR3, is NAGVMQNPRHLVRRRGQEARLRCSPMKGHSHVYWYRQLPEEGLKFMVYLQKENIIDESGMPKERFSAEFPKEGPSILRIQQVVRGDSAAYFCASSPRGMDRDFSYEQYFGPGTRLTVT.